This T cell receptor (beta chain) is from a study of human T cells and chemical hapten exposure (dated by TCRdb to the early 2020s). A note on the overall study: For sensitization, 2% DPC in acetone was applied to a 2 cm by 2 cm area of upper inner arm skin. Blood samples were taken from patients before sensitization (week 0) and then at 2, 6 and about 24 weeks after DPC sensitization. Patch tests used Finn chambers with 0.01% DPC on the upper back, scored after 6 days by International Contact Dermatitis Research Group standards. In alopecia patients, the study followed how the peripheral blood TCR repertoire changed in vivo over primary and secondary sensitization to diphenylcyclopropenone (DPC), a hapten. The libraries were sequenced as a pool, and the TCR yield per sample differed mostly because of small variations in library volumes within the pool. Both TCR alpha and TCR beta chains were sequenced from each blood RNA sample. Throughout the roughly 25-week study period, patients were also given weekly therapeutic DPC doses on the scalp. Alopecia areata with under or over 50% scalp involvement, alopecia totalis and alopecia universalis were represented in the patient cohort, which was mostly female. Approximately 28 alopecia patients provided blood for TCR sequencing at one to four time points (pre-sensitization, 2, 6 and 24 weeks). Overall study outcomes, separate from this receptor: Because every patient had alopecia, a presumed autoimmune disease, the patients' immune response might differ from that of healthy individuals. Significantly more large CDR3 similarity clusters were formed by expanded TCRs than by pre-sensitization or healthy control sets, consistent with antigen-driven responses. After repeated subsampling, the strength of the expansion versus patch-test correlation and the threshold at which it became significant changed. A positive correlation was found between the number of PT1 expanded TCRs and patch test score, with significance reached at thresholds 8, 16 and 32 but not 4. No change with DPC sensitization was found in the number of TCRs above 1 in 1000 frequency, and no evidence of global repertoire structure alterations was found.

The V and J ends are trimmed by 2 bases and 4 bases, leaving 8 bases between them. The CDR3 spans 13 residues, from the cysteine through the phenylalanine. Only the CDR3 part of the read is kept: 39 bases, read in frame from the first base. The sample's time point, from its label and the paper: patch test 1, 2 weeks after DPC sensitization. The sample's treatment or condition, from its label and the paper: therapeutic diphenylcyclopropenone sensitization with weekly scalp DPC. Total RNA was isolated from unfractionated whole blood collected in Tempus Blood RNA tubes. At every patch-test visit, the blood draw took place before the patch test was put on. To be eligible, patients had to be aged 18 to 70, diagnosed with alopecia and judged suitable for DPC therapy, while pregnant patients were excluded. Preparation of the library involved RACE. The listed sequencing device is NextSeq 500. During library preparation, unique molecular identifiers were attached to individual cDNA molecules so that TCRs could be counted in a quantitative, reproducible way. In the paper's pipeline: A median of around 96,000 TCRs per sample was observed, with a range of about 20,000 to 750,000. The Decombinator software suite was used to annotate V, J and CDR3 in the TCR reads. For the PS versus PT1 abundance plots, all samples were subsampled to the same number of TCRs (28,000). Expanded TCRs were defined as absent before sensitization and observed at least eight times at the 2-week time point. Using fastp trimming at Q25 and MiXCR clonotype assembly, TCRdb reanalyzed the public sequencing data and kept in-frame beta chains. Every entry covers one CDR3 protein and lists the most common genes and DNA from its rows. TCRdb, not the original authors, processed these V and J calls. The sample table records over 50,000 distinct CDR3 sequences; around 10% of these occur just once. The ten largest clones represent 1.8% of the sample.

Only a few counts were recorded for this clonotype. Its antigen remains undetermined. Nothing much larger sits one base from this clone, and base qualities are not available. This clonotype originated in a middle-aged woman with alopecia areata. Some clones in this sample may be carry-over from other donors' samples. The V and J genes are TRBV12-3 or TRBV12-4 and TRBJ1-2, and possibly TRBD1, on 5 matching bases. The source was whole blood, collected in connection with sensitization to the hapten diphenylcyclopropenone (DPC). The encoded CDR3 is CASSLQGSYGYTF. Read as DNA, the sequence is TGTGCCAGCAGTTTACAGGGCTCCTATGGCTACACCTTC.